What follows is one TCR beta chain and its context. This entry is derived from a study of blood T cell repertoires in COVID-19. CDR1 and CDR2 (germline): LNHDA, SQIVND (reference sequence). V lost 5 bases and J lost 1, with 18 bases in between. The CDR3 consists of 17 residues. Assay used: immunoSEQ multiplex PCR; TCRdb lists only in-frame clones, some missing. This table has about 300,000 clones, under 90% appearing once. The sequence derives from a man aged 25 to 40 who had recovered from COVID-19. V is TRBV19 and J is TRBJ1-5; tentatively, D is TRBD1 (6 bases). Material: PBMCs or T cells enriched from blood (not recorded which). CDR3 amino acids: CASSSGGGRISNQPQHF. CDR3 nucleotide sequence: TGTGCCAGTAGTTCGGGGGGCGGTAGGATAAGCAATCAGCCCCAGCATTTT.